The 30 T cell receptor beta chains presented below share a single source sample, sequenced in a study of shared clonotypes between healthy human individuals. Profiled with immunoSEQ multiplex PCR; TCRdb holds only in-frame clones, not every one. The sample lists 1 million to 1.3 million clones; about 84% were seen once. The material sequenced was memory CD4+ T cells from PBMCs. Described subset: CD45RA-negative fraction. The receptor set was obtained from a man aged 18 to 30 in good health. Some clones in this sample may be carry-over from other donors' samples.

The DNA for the CDR3 is TGTGCCAGTAGTATAGGGGCCAGGGATTATGGCTACACCTTC. It yields the protein CASSIGARDYGYTF. The V gene is TRBV19, the J gene TRBJ1-2; D perhaps matches TRBD1 (5 bases). Germline values: CDR1 LNHDA, CDR2 SQIVND (reference sequence). Trimming removed 1 base at V and 5 bases at J, with 11 bases between. The CDR3 sequence is 14 residues long.

V and J are TRBV7-9 and TRBJ2-4; 7 bases are shared with TRBD1. V trimming: 5 bases; J trimming: 2 bases; junction bases outside the gene matches: 6. The germline V gene encodes CDR1 SEHNR and CDR2 FQNEAQ (reference sequence). This CDR3 contains 15 residues. The CDR3 DNA follows: TGTGCCAGCAGCCCAGACAGGGTTCCCAAAAACATTCAGTACTTC. Amino acid sequence: CASSPDRVPKNIQYF.

This clone was picked up many times. The rearrangement links TRBV19 to TRBJ1-2; D gene unclear. The CDR3 runs to 14 residues. Germline V CDR1 and CDR2: LNHDA, SQIVND (reference sequence). Trimming pared 3 bases from V and 3 bases from J, leaving 11 bases between. The CDR3 DNA is TGTGCCAGTAGTATCGACCTGGGGTACTATGGCTACACCTTC. This gives the protein CASSIDLGYYGYTF.

This clone was picked up a small number of times. A much larger clonotype is one base distant, so this may be a read error. Other nucleotide sequences in the sample specify the same CDR3. The gene calls are TRBV7-8 and TRBJ1-2; D is undetermined. The germline V gene encodes CDR1 SGHVS and CDR2 FQNEAQ. Between the trimmed V and J ends, which lost 1 base and 4 bases, there was a span of 4 bases. CDR3 length: 12 residues. CDR3 in amino acids: CASSLDSYGYTF. CDR3 nucleotides: TGTGCCAGCAGCTTAGACAGCTATGGCTACACCTTC.

Only a few counts were recorded for this clone. The chain links TRBV11-3 to TRBJ2-2; D call uncertain. Trimming pared 1 base from V and 4 bases from J, leaving 4 bases between. Germline values: CDR1 SGHNT, CDR2 YENEEA. CDR3 size: 13 residues. The CDR3 coding sequence is TGTGCCAGCAGCTTAGGGGTCACCGGGGAGCTGTTTTTT. This codes for CASSLGVTGELFF.

The rearrangement uses TRBV6-6 and TRBJ2-2; 8 nucleotides agree with TRBD1. V was pared by 2 bases and J by 4 bases, with 3 bases of the junction left unmatched. The CDR3 consists of 15 residues. CDR1 is MNHNY, CDR2 SVGAGI, per germline (reference sequence). The CDR3 nucleotides are TGTGCCAGCAGTTACCCCACAGGGGGCACCGGGGAGCTGTTTTTT. Translating gives CASSYPTGGTGELFF.

This chain uses TRBV28 with TRBJ1-5; 9 bases map to TRBD1. The germline CDR1 and CDR2 sequences are MDHEN and SYDVKM. The J segment lost 7 bases and the V segment lost 9 bases, leaving 13 bases of the junction unmatched. This CDR3 is built from 15 residues. The CDR3 loop is CASTHQGQGGQPQHF. The CDR3 nucleotides read TGTGCCAGTACCCACCAGGGACAGGGAGGCCAGCCCCAGCATTTT.

This clone was recorded only once. The chain carries TRBV25-1 and TRBJ2-1; 8 nucleotides align to TRBD2. The germline gives CDR1 MGHDK, CDR2 SYGVNS. Germline trimming cut 5 bases from V and 11 bases from J; bases unmatched to any gene: 14. The CDR3 loop spans 15 amino acids. The CDR3 is CASSKRGGSSNQQFF. In nucleotides, the CDR3 is TGTGCCAGCAGTAAACGCGGGGGGTCTTCGAATCAGCAGTTCTTC.

The rearrangement links TRBV11-1 to TRBJ2-3, with a weak D call TRBD2 (6 bases). The CDR3 is 15 residues long. Per germline, CDR1 SGHAT and CDR2 FQDESV (reference sequence). V was clipped by 1 base and J by 2 bases, with 10 bases between them. The CDR3 reads CASSLGLANTDTQYF. The CDR3 DNA reads as TGTGCCAGCAGCTTAGGTCTAGCGAACACAGATACGCAGTATTTT.

This clone has just one count. The chain has TRBV5-4 and TRBJ2-5; no firm D call. Germline V gene sequence: CDR1 SGHNT, CDR2 YYREEE (reference sequence). This CDR3 region has 15 residues. The V end lost 3 bases, the J end lost 1 base, and 13 bases lay between the germline ends. The CDR3 DNA reads TGTGCCAGCAGCTCCGCGATGTCCTCCCAAGAGACCCAGTACTTC. This codes for CASSSAMSSQETQYF.

This clone was detected only once. The V call is TRBV11-3, the J call TRBJ2-7; 8 nucleotides align to TRBD1. Germline lookup yields CDR1 SGHNT and CDR2 YENEEA. CDR3 size: 15 residues. The V gene end was trimmed by 5 bases and the J gene end by 3 bases; junction bases not matched to a gene: 9. CDR3 loop: CASSPSRGQHYEQYF. CDR3 nucleotides: TGTGCCAGCAGCCCAAGCAGGGGGCAGCACTACGAGCAGTACTTC.

The rearrangement links TRBV7-2 to TRBJ2-7, with D possibly matching TRBD1 (6 bases). There are 14 residues in the CDR3. Trimming removed 2 bases at V and 3 bases at J, with 11 bases between. Germline CDR1 SGHTA, CDR2 FQGNSA. This CDR3 is CASSLNRVIYEQYF. The CDR3 DNA follows: TGTGCCAGCAGCTTAAACAGGGTGATCTACGAGCAGTACTTC.

The rearrangement uses TRBV6-1 and TRBJ2-1, with 10 positions matching TRBD2. The CDR3 is made up of 15 amino acids. The junction had 10 bases not matched to a gene; V was cut back by 5 bases and J by 9 bases. Per germline, CDR1 MNHNS and CDR2 SASEGT. The CDR3 nucleotides read TGTGCCAGCAGTTTATCCGGGACTAGCGTAGGTGAGCAGTTCTTC. The encoded protein is CASSLSGTSVGEQFF.

The V and J genes are TRBV11-2 and TRBJ1-2, with TRBD1 matching 7 bases. CDR3 length: 14 amino acids. CDR1 and CDR2 (germline): SGHAT, FQNNGV. With 2 bases clipped from V and 2 bases from J, the junction kept 2 bases outside the gene matches. The DNA for the CDR3 is TGTGCCAGCAGCTTACTACAGGGGAACTATGGCTACACCTTC. It codes for CASSLLQGNYGYTF. Supplemented by reference TRBV11-2 and TRBJ1-2, the full variable domain reads EAGVAQSPRYKIIEKRQSVAFWCNPISGHATLYWYQQILGQGPKLLIQFQNNGVVDDSQLPKDRFSAERLKGVDSTLKIQPAKLEDSAVYLCASSLLQGNYGYTFGSGTRLTVV.

Ten or more counts support this clone. The chain joins TRBV19 to TRBJ2-3; D remains unclear. Per the germline V gene, CDR1 is LNHDA and CDR2 is SQIVND (reference sequence). This CDR3 region has 12 residues. Trimming pared 6 bases from V and 3 bases from J, leaving 7 bases between. CDR3 DNA sequence: TGTGCCAGTAGAATGGCTACAGATACGCAGTATTTT. It specifies CASRMATDTQYF.

The chain has TRBV10-3 and TRBJ2-2; 9 bases fit TRBD1. Germline V gene lookup returns CDR1 ENHRY and CDR2 SYGVKD. V gave up 6 bases and J gave up 4 bases; unmatched junction bases: 6. The CDR3 runs 15 residues. The CDR3 loop is CAIRGGQGRTGELFF. The CDR3 region has the DNA TGTGCCATCAGGGGGGGACAGGGCCGCACCGGGGAGCTGTTTTTT.

This clone showed up just a few times. V and J are TRBV5-6 and TRBJ1-2; tentative D call: TRBD1 (5 bases). The CDR3 has 14 residues. The V end lost 4 bases, the J end lost 7 bases, and 17 bases lay between the germline ends. Germline CDR1 SGHDT, CDR2 YYEEEE. CDR3 amino acids: CASSARQGSGGYTF. As DNA, the CDR3 is TGTGCCAGCAGCGCAAGGCAGGGATCGGGTGGCTACACCTTC.

The V call is TRBV28, the J call TRBJ1-5, with 8 bases aligning to TRBD1. Germline CDR1 MDHEN, CDR2 SYDVKM. J lost 3 bases, V lost 5 bases, and 9 bases had no gene match. The CDR3 runs 16 residues. The CDR3 is CASSTRTGRTNQPQHF. CDR3 nucleotides: TGTGCCAGCAGTACCCGGACAGGGAGAACCAATCAGCCCCAGCATTTT. Filled out from reference TRBV28 and TRBJ1-5, the complete variable domain reads DVKVTQSSRYLVKRTGEKVFLECVQDMDHENMFWYRQDPGLGLRLIYFSYDVKMKEKGDIPEGYSVSREKKERFSLILESASTNQTSMYLCASSTRTGRTNQPQHFGDGTRLSIL.

The chain links TRBV2 to TRBJ2-1; 7 bases line up with TRBD1. This CDR3 spans 13 amino acids. J was trimmed by 2 bases and V by 10 bases; bases with no gene match: 5. Germline values: CDR1 SNHLY, CDR2 FYNNEI. CDR3 sequence: CATTRGPYNEQFF. The CDR3, as DNA: TGTGCCACTACTAGGGGGCCCTACAATGAGCAGTTCTTC.

V usage is TRBV5-4 and J usage is TRBJ2-7; a possible D gene is TRBD1 (6 bases). Trimming removed 6 bases from V and 0 bases from J, with 13 bases in between. This CDR3 has 14 amino acids. In germline, CDR1 is SGHNT, CDR2 YYREEE (reference sequence). The DNA for the CDR3 is TGTGCCAGCAAACCGGACAGATACTCCTACGAGCAGTACTTC. Translated: CASKPDRYSYEQYF. Full variable domain (rest looked up from reference TRBV5-4 and TRBJ2-7): ETGVTQSPTHLIKTRGQQVTLRCSSQSGHNTVSWYQQALGQGPQFIFQYYREEENGRGNFPPRFSGLQFPNYSSELNVNALELDDSALYLCASKPDRYSYEQYFGPGTRLTVT.

The J gene is TRBJ2-2, the V gene TRBV5-4; D may be TRBD1 (6 bases). CDR1 is SGHNT, CDR2 YYREEE, per germline (reference sequence). V was shortened by 4 bases and J by 8 bases, with 15 bases between the two germline ends. The CDR3 loop spans 14 amino acids. DNA of the CDR3: TGTGCCAGCAGCCTGCCAGGGGTTATTGGGGAGCTGTTTTTT. Protein product: CASSLPGVIGELFF.

The chain joins TRBV5-1 to TRBJ2-3; 9 bases fit TRBD2. From germline, CDR1 is SGHRS and CDR2 YFSETQ. The CDR3 covers 15 residues. J gave up 4 bases and V 4 bases, and 7 bases lay outside the gene matches. The CDR3 DNA follows: TGCGCCAGCAGCCGCGGGACTAGCATGGCAGATACGCAGTATTTT. The encoded protein is CASSRGTSMADTQYF.

This clone was seen only a few times. V usage is TRBV28 and J usage is TRBJ1-2; the match to TRBD1 covers 7 bases. This CDR3 is built from 13 residues. The germline V gene encodes CDR1 MDHEN and CDR2 SYDVKM. V lost 6 bases to trimming and J lost 10 bases; unmatched junction nucleotides: 11. CDR3 sequence reads: CASSSTDRLYYTF. The CDR3, as DNA: TGTGCCAGCAGCTCAACGGACAGGCTATACTACACCTTC.

For this clone: This specimen includes other DNA sequences encoding the same CDR3. The rearrangement links TRBV6-6 to TRBJ2-1; the match to TRBD2 covers 12 bases. The germline V gene has CDR1 MNHNY and CDR2 SVGAGI (reference sequence). CDR3 length: 15 amino acids. V lost 2 bases, J lost 7 bases, and 3 bases stayed unmatched. CDR3 region: CASSYGLAGSNEQFF. The CDR3 nucleotides are TGTGCCAGCAGTTACGGACTAGCGGGATCTAATGAGCAGTTCTTC.

The table lists this clone with many counts. The chain combines TRBV29-1 with TRBJ1-2; possibly TRBD1 for D (6 bases). The V gene's germline CDR1 is SQVTM and CDR2 ANQGSEA. V was trimmed by 4 bases and J by 4 bases, leaving 16 bases between them. CDR3 length: 14 amino acids. The CDR3 is CSVGRQDSLYGYTF. The CDR3 DNA reads TGCAGCGTTGGGAGGCAGGACAGCCTCTATGGCTACACCTTC.

This clone was counted a few times. CDR3 loop: CASSFGAGDTDTQYF. The CDR3 nucleotides are TGTGCCAGCAGCTTCGGGGCGGGAGACACAGATACGCAGTATTTT. The chain combines TRBV7-9 with TRBJ2-3, with 7 bases fitting TRBD2. V lost 3 bases to trimming and J lost 2 bases; unmatched junction nucleotides: 5. The CDR3 spans 15 residues. Germline V CDR1 and CDR2: SEHNR, FQNEAQ (reference sequence).

The chain joins TRBV11-2 to TRBJ1-1, with D hard to call. The CDR3 has 15 residues. CDR1 SGHAT and CDR2 FQNNGV come from the germline V gene. Trimming pared 1 base from V and 6 bases from J, leaving 15 bases between. CDR3 sequence reads: CASSLGAPGQAEAFF. The CDR3 nucleotides are TGTGCCAGCAGCTTAGGGGCGCCCGGGCAGGCTGAAGCTTTCTTT.

This clone was seen only a few times. This chain links TRBV7-2 with TRBJ2-3; tentatively, D is TRBD1 (6 bases). The CDR3 contains 16 residues. Trimming stripped 6 bases from V and 4 bases from J, with 20 bases between. CDR1 is SGHTA, CDR2 FQGNSA, per germline. The CDR3 reads CASRPDGVGGADTQYF. The CDR3 coding sequence is TGTGCCAGCAGACCTGATGGAGTAGGGGGAGCAGATACGCAGTATTTT.

The chain links TRBV29-1 to TRBJ1-2; D is undetermined. V was cut by 5 bases and J by 7 bases, with 17 bases left in between. This CDR3 is built from 13 residues. In germline, CDR1 is SQVTM, CDR2 ANQGSEA. CDR3 in DNA: TGCAGCGTTCTGGTCCAAAGTAAGGGTGGCTACACCTTC. It encodes CSVLVQSKGGYTF. Drawing the rest from reference TRBV29-1 and TRBJ1-2, the complete variable domain is SAVISQKPSRDICQRGTSLTIQCQVDSQVTMMFWYRQQPGQSLTLIATANQGSEATYESGFVIDKFPISRPNLTFSTLTVSNMSPEDSSIYLCSVLVQSKGGYTFGSGTRLTVV.

This chain links TRBV28 with TRBJ2-6; 12 bases fit TRBD1. With V trimmed by 6 bases and J by 1 base, 1 base remained unmatched. Germline-derived CDR1 and CDR2 are MDHEN and SYDVKM. The CDR3 consists of 16 residues. CDR3 protein: CASRGQGASGANVLTF. The CDR3 DNA reads as TGTGCCAGCAGGGGACAGGGGGCATCTGGGGCCAACGTCCTGACTTTC.